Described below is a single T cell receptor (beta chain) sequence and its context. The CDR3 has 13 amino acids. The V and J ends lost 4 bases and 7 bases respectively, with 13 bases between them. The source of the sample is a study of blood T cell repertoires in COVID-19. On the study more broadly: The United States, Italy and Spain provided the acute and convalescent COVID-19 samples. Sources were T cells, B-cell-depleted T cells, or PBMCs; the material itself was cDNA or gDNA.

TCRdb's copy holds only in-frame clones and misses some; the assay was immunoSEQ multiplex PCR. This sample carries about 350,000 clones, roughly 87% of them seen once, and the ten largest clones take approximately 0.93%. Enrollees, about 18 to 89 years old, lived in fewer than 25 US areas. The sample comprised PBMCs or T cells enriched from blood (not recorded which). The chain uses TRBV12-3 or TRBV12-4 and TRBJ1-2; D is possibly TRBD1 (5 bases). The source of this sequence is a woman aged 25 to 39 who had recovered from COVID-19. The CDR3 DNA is TGTGCCAGCAGTTCAGGGATCCTAGGTGGCTACACCTTC. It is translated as CASSSGILGGYTF.